This TCR beta chain stems from a study of identical twins. TCRdb re-derived calls from the 5' RACE reads in MiXCR, one entry per CDR3 protein. The sample includes about 1.7 million distinct CDR3 sequences, roughly 35% of them seen just once. The V and J ends lost 6 bases and 4 bases, in that order; junction bases with no gene match: 6. Germline V CDR1 and CDR2: SQVTM, ANQGSEA. This CDR3 is built from 13 residues. This sequence originates from a newborn girl in good health. The chain employs TRBV29-1 and TRBJ1-5; 7 positions agree with TRBD1. Sequenced input: cord blood. CDR3 region: CSVQGQLNQPQHF. The CDR3 nucleotides read TGCAGCGTCCAGGGACAGCTTAATCAGCCCCAGCATTTT.